This TCR beta chain was retrieved from a study of shared clonotypes between healthy human individuals. A word on this clone: At one end, the junction sequence differs from germline, possibly due to a read error.

Germline V gene lookup returns CDR1 SGHTA and CDR2 FQGNSA. This CDR3 is built from 16 residues. Assay runs were performed at deep level. Assay: immunoSEQ multiplex PCR; the TCRdb copy retains only in-frame clones and omits some. Here the sample spans 2.5 million or so clones, more than 80% being singletons. This sequence was found in a man aged 18 to 29 in good health. The sequencing input was naive CD4+ T cells sorted from blood. As to subset: CD45RA+ positively selected. This rearrangement joins TRBV7-2 to TRBJ2-7; TRBD2 aligns across 9 bases. CDR3 loop: CASSQEWLAGTYEQYF. CDR3 DNA sequence: TGCGCCAGCAGCCAAGAGTGGCTAGCGGGGACCTACGAGCAGTACTTC. Based on the CDR3 plus reference TRBV7-2 and TRBJ2-7, the full variable domain is GAGVSQSPSNKVTEKGKDVELRCDPISGHTALYWYRQSLGQGLEFLIYFQGNSAPDKSGLPSDRFSAERTGGSVSTLTIQRTQQEDSAVYLCASSQEWLAGTYEQYFGPGTRLTVT.